A single sample is the source of the 5 T cell receptor beta chains below, sequenced in a study of CD8 T cells in ankylosing spondylitis. MiXCR, run by TCRdb on the 5' RACE reads, gives a single entry per CDR3 protein. This repertoire shows about 36,000 distinct CDR3 sequences, 6% found once; its top ten account for approximately 12%. The sequenced sample was blood, either unsorted or a sorted T cell fraction (not recorded which). These receptor sequences come from a male donor with ankylosing spondylitis or in good health (not recorded which).

This clonotype has a count of ten or more. This CDR3 is CASSGYGAKGETQYF. The DNA of the CDR3 is TGTGCCAGCAGCGGGTACGGCGCCAAGGGGGAGACCCAGTACTTC. The rearrangement uses TRBV3-1 and TRBJ2-5, with D perhaps matching TRBD1 (5 bases). The germline gives CDR1 LGHDT, CDR2 YNNKEL (reference sequence). V was trimmed by 5 bases and J by 5 bases, leaving 18 bases between them. The CDR3 runs 15 residues.

This clonotype was counted at least ten times. The chain carries TRBV24-1 and TRBJ2-5; weak D call: TRBD2 (7 bases). The CDR3 spans 17 residues. CDR1 KGHDR and CDR2 SFDVKD come from the germline V gene. With 5 bases removed from V and 5 bases from J, the gap between germline ends came to 23 bases. The DNA of the CDR3 is TGTGCCACCAGTGCCGGCCTCGGGACCGGGGGGCGGGAGACCCAGTACTTC. Translation: CATSAGLGTGGRETQYF.

This clonotype appeared many times. DNA for the CDR3: TGCAGTGCCCTGGGACTAGGGTCTTACAATGAGCAGTTCTTC. Translation gives CSALGLGSYNEQFF. The J gene is TRBJ2-1, the V gene TRBV20-1; 8 bases are shared with TRBD2. CDR3 length equals 14 residues. Germline CDR1 reads DFQATT; CDR2 reads SNEGSKA (reference sequence). V lost 6 bases, J lost 4 bases, and 8 bases stayed unmatched.

This clonotype was seen repeatedly, ten times or more. V and J are TRBV12-3 or TRBV12-4 and TRBJ1-1; 7 nucleotides match TRBD1. The CDR3 covers 12 residues. V dropped 7 bases and J dropped 11; count of bases not matched to a gene: 10. For the CDR3, the DNA is TGTGCCAGCACCCGGACAGGTATGGATGCTTTCTTT. Its protein is CASTRTGMDAFF.

This clonotype has at least ten counts. The rearrangement links TRBV5-1 to TRBJ2-5; 13 bases map to TRBD2. The germline V gene has CDR1 SGHRS and CDR2 YFSETQ. The ends lost 2 bases at V and 2 bases at J; junction bases unmatched: 3. This CDR3 has 16 residues. Here the CDR3 reads CASSLTGLAGQETQYF. The DNA for the CDR3 is TGCGCCAGCAGCTTAACGGGACTAGCGGGACAAGAGACCCAGTACTTC.